This T cell receptor (beta chain) derives from a study of T cell clusters in autoimmune cytopenias. CDR1 and CDR2 (germline): GTSNPN, SVGIG (reference sequence). The CDR3 consists of 14 residues. Multiplex touch-down PCR amplified TRB using TRB-A and TRB-B pools in one tube. TCRdb reanalyzed the multiplex PCR reads and collapses them to one entry per CDR3 protein, without DNA. Its clone listing holds 9,500 to 12,000 distinct CDR3 sequences. TRB amplification used 250 ng of peripheral blood genomic DNA. These same data were also listed under a study on T cell repertoires in aging, cancer and after chemotherapy. As that study records: Age-matched healthy donors had significantly more diverse, less clonal blood TCR repertoires than untreated cancer patients.

The V gene is TRBV30, the J gene TRBJ2-5; TCRdb's D call, TRBD1, is unchecked because there is no DNA. The receptor was isolated from a human donor in good health. Sequenced sample: peripheral blood. CDR3 region: CAWSVTGGQETQYF.